The present T cell receptor (beta chain) was sequenced within a study of blood T cell repertoires in COVID-19. Study overall: Acute and convalescent COVID-19 samples came from the United States, Italy and Spain. In each case, the material was cDNA or gDNA derived from T cells, B-cell-depleted T cells, or PBMCs.

In the authors' methods: Estimation of nucleated cell counts relied on the amplification of reference gene primers. TCRdb keeps only in-frame clones here, not all; method: immunoSEQ multiplex PCR. V, J and clone size were drawn from that table, and D and trimming were deduced from the DNA. The sample lists about 140,000 clones, around 88% occurring once. V was pared by 5 bases and J by 1 base, with 7 bases of the junction left unmatched. The CDR3 covers 15 residues. Germline V gives CDR1 LNHDA, CDR2 SQIVND (reference sequence). Sequencing was done on a sample of peripheral blood. The receptor was derived from a woman in her fifties or sixties with acute or convalescent COVID-19. The genes are TRBV19 and TRBJ1-1; 7 nucleotides agree with TRBD1. The CDR3 region is CASSPLGQQNTEAFF. The CDR3 region has the DNA TGTGCCAGTAGTCCGCTGGGACAGCAGAACACTGAAGCTTTCTTT. Variable domain in full (rest from reference TRBV19 and TRBJ1-1): DGGITQSPKYLFRKEGQNVTLSCEQNLNHDAMYWYRQDPGQGLRLIYYSQIVNDFQKGDIAEGYSVSREKKESFPLTVTSAQKNPTAFYLCASSPLGQQNTEAFFGQGTRLTVV.